The next 2 T cell receptor beta chains were all read from a single sample in a study of CD8 T cells in ankylosing spondylitis (dated by TCRdb to between 2016 and 2019). The library came from 5' RACE. The reads were generated on an Illumina HiSeq 2500. TCRdb trimmed public reads at Q25 via fastp, called clones via MiXCR and kept in-frame beta chains. Merged by CDR3 protein, the rows form single entries marked with the most common genes and DNA. The sample yields some 40,000 distinct CDR3 sequences; 3% to 3.5% were counted once. The biggest ten clones account for 2.5% to 3.5% of the sample. Source material: blood, either unsorted or a sorted T cell fraction (not recorded which). All receptors derive from a male donor with ankylosing spondylitis or in good health (not recorded which).

This clonotype was seen repeatedly, ten times or more. This rearrangement joins TRBV9 to TRBJ2-2; D remains ambiguous. CDR3 length: 15 residues. Germline V lookup: CDR1 SGDLS, CDR2 YYNGEE. The V end was cut by 0 bases, the J end by 3 bases, with 9 bases between. CDR3 amino acids: CASSVGSGYTGELFF. CDR3 DNA: TGTGCCAGCAGCGTAGGCAGTGGTTACACCGGGGAGCTGTTTTTT.

In its sample, this clonotype was seen many times. V is TRBV9 and J is TRBJ2-1; 11 positions agree with TRBD2. Germline V gene lookup returns CDR1 SGDLS and CDR2 YYNGEE. V trimming: 2 bases; J trimming: 7 bases; junction bases outside the gene matches: 8. The length of the CDR3 is 16 residues. This CDR3 reads CASSVSLAGAENEQFF. CDR3 nucleotide sequence: TGTGCCAGCAGCGTGTCACTAGCGGGAGCCGAAAATGAGCAGTTCTTC.